The source of this T cell receptor (beta chain) is a study of regulatory T cells in long-lasting Graves disease. Study-wide findings and caveats: Peripheral blood, not thyroid tissue, was the sole material studied.

Only a few counts were recorded for this clonotype. The antigen remains unidentified. CDR3 regions were amplified by Arm-PCR using iRepertoire HTBI primers to build TCR beta libraries. One entry per CDR3 protein, called by TCRdb with MiXCR from the multiplex PCR reads. The table records about 470,000 distinct CDR3 sequences, about 22% of them present only once. This sample's time point: persistent/refractory GD, antithyroid drugs over 5 years with positive TRAb. Generation of the TCR library employed RNA extracted from PBMCs. Graves' disease diagnosis used American Thyroid Association guidelines. It was an endocrinology department in Xi'an, China, that provided the patients. EDTA tubes received nine milliliters of collected peripheral blood. The source was peripheral blood mononuclear cells (PBMCs), collected when the disease was refractory, from a patient treated with antithyroid drugs. This TCR came from a female donor with Graves disease.

Here the CDR3 reads CAWSEGYEQYF. CDR3 nucleotides: TGTGCCTGGAGTGAAGGGTACGAGCAGTACTTC. The chain employs TRBV30 and TRBJ2-7; D uncertain. Looked up from germline, CDR1 is GTSNPN and CDR2 is SVGIG (reference sequence). V lost 1 base, J lost 4 bases, and 5 bases lay in between. This CDR3 is 11 amino acids long.